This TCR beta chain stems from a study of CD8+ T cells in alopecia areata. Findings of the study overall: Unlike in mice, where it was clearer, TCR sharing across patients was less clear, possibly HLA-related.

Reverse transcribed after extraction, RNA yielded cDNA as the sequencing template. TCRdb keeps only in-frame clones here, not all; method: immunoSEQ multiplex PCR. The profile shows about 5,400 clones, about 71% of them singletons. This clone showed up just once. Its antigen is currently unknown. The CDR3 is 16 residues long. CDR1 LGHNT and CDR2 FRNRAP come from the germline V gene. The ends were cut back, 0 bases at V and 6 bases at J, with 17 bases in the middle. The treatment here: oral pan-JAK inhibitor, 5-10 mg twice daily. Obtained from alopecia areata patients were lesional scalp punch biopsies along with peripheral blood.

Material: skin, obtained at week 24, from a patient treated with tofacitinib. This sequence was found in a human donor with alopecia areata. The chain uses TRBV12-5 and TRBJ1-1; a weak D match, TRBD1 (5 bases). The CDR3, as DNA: TGTGCTAGTGGTTTGGTACCCCAGGGTATAACTCCTGAAGCTTTCTTT. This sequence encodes CASGLVPQGITPEAFF.